The 26 T cell receptor beta chains reported below all come from one sample, sequenced in a study of blood T cell repertoires in COVID-19. Clones were sequenced by immunoSEQ multiplex PCR, and TCRdb holds only the in-frame ones, with some missing. The sample has roughly 400,000 clones, about 87% seen once; the top ten hold approximately 2.4%. Sequencing used peripheral blood. Receptors originate from an older woman with COVID-19, enrolled during active disease.

This chain uses TRBV5-1 with TRBJ2-1, with D unclear. V lost 1 base to trimming and J lost 8 bases, with 19 bases between them. CDR1 and CDR2 from the germline V gene are SGHRS and YFSETQ. The CDR3 length is 16 residues. CDR3 amino acids: CASSLSEGHLGDEQFF. As DNA, the CDR3 is TGCGCCAGCAGCTTGAGCGAAGGCCACCTTGGCGATGAGCAGTTCTTC.

In regard to this clone: This CDR3 is also generated by other DNA sequences in the sample. The chain recombines TRBV19 with TRBJ1-5; a weak D match, TRBD1 (6 bases). V shed 2 bases and J shed 4 bases, with 9 bases lying between them. This CDR3 has 14 amino acids. The germline V gene encodes CDR1 LNHDA and CDR2 SQIVND (reference sequence). In nucleotides, the CDR3 is TGTGCCAGTAGTATAACAACAGGGAATCAGCCCCAGCATTTT. Protein product: CASSITTGNQPQHF.

This chain connects TRBV5-1 to TRBJ2-5; D remains unclear. From germline, CDR1 is SGHRS and CDR2 YFSETQ. The V gene lost 0 bases and the J gene lost 2 bases, with 5 bases spanning the gap. CDR3 length: 13 amino acids. CDR3 sequence: CASSLGPQETQYF. CDR3 in DNA: TGCGCCAGCAGCTTGGGTCCACAAGAGACCCAGTACTTC.

The V and J genes are TRBV12-5 and TRBJ2-1, with 10 nucleotides matching TRBD2. The CDR3 sequence is 16 residues long. The germline V gene has CDR1 LGHNT and CDR2 FRNRAP. J was trimmed by 2 bases and V by 3 bases; bases with no gene match: 4. The CDR3 bases are TGTGCTAGTGGTTTCGCTAGCGGGGGTGCCTACAATGAGCAGTTCTTC. This translates into CASGFASGGAYNEQFF.

The rearrangement links TRBV28 to TRBJ1-1, with D possibly TRBD1 on 6 matching bases. Deletions cut 6 bases from V and 1 base from J, with 15 bases between. The CDR3 is made up of 15 amino acids. CDR1 and CDR2 (germline): MDHEN, SYDVKM. CDR3 DNA: TGTGCCAGCAGGCCAACGGGACACCAGAACACTGAAGCTTTCTTT. This encodes CASRPTGHQNTEAFF.

The chain has TRBV29-1 and TRBJ2-1, with TRBD1 as a possible D gene (6 bases). Trimming shortened V by 5 bases and J by 8 bases, and 16 bases separated the two germline ends. Germline V gene lookup returns CDR1 SQVTM and CDR2 ANQGSEA. The CDR3 is 13 residues long. CDR3 nucleotides: TGCAGCGTTATGGGACAATGGCACGATGAGCAGTTCTTC. It is translated as CSVMGQWHDEQFF.

J is TRBJ2-7 and V is TRBV15; unclear D gene. The ends were cut back, 1 base at V and 1 base at J, with 11 bases in the middle. In germline, CDR1 is LNHNV, CDR2 YYDKDF (reference sequence). The CDR3 has 15 residues. CDR3 region: CATSRGLEASYEQYF. In DNA, the CDR3 is TGTGCCACCAGCAGAGGGCTCGAGGCGTCCTACGAGCAGTACTTC.

The rearrangement uses TRBV5-4 and TRBJ1-2, with D tentatively TRBD1 (6 bases). The V and J ends lost 4 bases and 2 bases respectively, with 12 bases between them. The germline CDR1 and CDR2 sequences are SGHNT and YYREEE (reference sequence). There are 14 residues in the CDR3. The DNA of the CDR3 is TGTGCCAGCAGCCCCGTTGGGACAAACTATGGCTACACCTTC. Translation: CASSPVGTNYGYTF.

The chain recombines TRBV6-5 with TRBJ2-4; 9 bases align to TRBD1. The CDR3 has 15 amino acids. Germline lookup yields CDR1 MNHEY and CDR2 SVGAGI. V shed 6 bases and J 2 bases; nucleotides not matched to a gene: 5. CDR3 amino acids: CASSRDRDTKNIQYF. The CDR3, as DNA: TGTGCCAGCAGCCGGGACAGGGACACCAAAAACATTCAGTACTTC.

The chain couples TRBV19 to TRBJ2-1; possible D gene TRBD2, 6 bases. The CDR3 is made up of 14 amino acids. CDR1 and CDR2 (germline): LNHDA, SQIVND (reference sequence). Trimming took 6 bases from V and 9 from J, leaving 18 bases between them. The CDR3 sequence: CASSDRDSRPEQFF. The CDR3 nucleotides are TGTGCCAGTAGCGATCGGGACTCCAGGCCTGAGCAGTTCTTC. Full variable domain (remainder filled in from reference TRBV19 and TRBJ2-1): DGGITQSPKYLFRKEGQNVTLSCEQNLNHDAMYWYRQDPGQGLRLIYYSQIVNDFQKGDIAEGYSVSREKKESFPLTVTSAQKNPTAFYLCASSDRDSRPEQFFGPGTRLTVL.

The chain carries TRBV5-1 and TRBJ1-5; 7 bases align to TRBD1. Looked up from germline, CDR1 is SGHRS and CDR2 is YFSETQ. The V gene end was trimmed by 2 bases and the J gene end by 5 bases; junction bases not matched to a gene: 4. The CDR3 has 14 amino acids. CDR3 amino acids: CASSFDRVDQPQHF. DNA for the CDR3: TGCGCCAGCAGCTTCGACAGGGTGGATCAGCCCCAGCATTTT.

The chain uses TRBV6-1 and TRBJ2-3; 9 bases match TRBD1. The V and J ends lost 0 bases and 2 bases, in that order; junction bases with no gene match: 3. Germline loops: CDR1 MNHNS, CDR2 SASEGT. CDR3 length: 16 residues. CDR3: CASSEAWTGATDTQYF. CDR3 DNA: TGTGCCAGCAGTGAAGCCTGGACAGGGGCCACAGATACGCAGTATTTT.

A few counts support this clone. The chain joins TRBV5-4 to TRBJ1-2; a possible D gene is TRBD1 (6 bases). CDR1 and CDR2 from the germline V gene are SGHNT and YYREEE (reference sequence). The V end lost 6 bases, the J end lost 4 bases, and 13 bases lay between the germline ends. The CDR3 has 13 residues. The CDR3 region is CASMWGQGYGYTF. CDR3 nucleotide sequence: TGTGCCAGCATGTGGGGGCAGGGCTATGGCTACACCTTC.

This clone has only one observation. The chain links TRBV5-1 to TRBJ2-2; D not resolved. Trimming took off 0 bases at V and 6 bases at J, with 9 bases between the two ends. The CDR3 loop spans 14 amino acids. From germline, CDR1 is SGHRS and CDR2 YFSETQ. This CDR3 is CASSLEPVPGELFF. The CDR3 nucleotides read TGCGCCAGCAGCTTGGAACCAGTCCCCGGGGAGCTGTTTTTT.

The gene calls are TRBV11-2 and TRBJ2-1; 8 positions agree with TRBD2. The CDR3 consists of 18 residues. The V segment lost 0 bases and the J segment 5 bases; nucleotides outside the gene matches: 12. In germline, CDR1 is SGHAT, CDR2 FQNNGV. CDR3: CASSLDPERLAIHNEQFF. The CDR3, as DNA: TGTGCCAGCAGCTTAGATCCCGAGAGACTAGCGATCCACAATGAGCAGTTCTTC.

The CDR3 region has the DNA TGTGCCAGCTCGGAGGGACAGGCTAATTCACCCCTCCACTTT. This gives the protein CASSEGQANSPLHF. The rearrangement links TRBV9 to TRBJ1-6, with TRBD1 identical over 8 bases. The V gene end was trimmed by 7 bases and the J gene end by 6 bases; junction bases not matched to a gene: 6. The CDR3 has 14 amino acids. Germline CDR1 reads SGDLS; CDR2 reads YYNGEE.

The chain uses TRBV6-5 and TRBJ1-1; TRBD1 is a possible D gene (6 bases). The length of the CDR3 is 14 residues. Trimming stripped 5 bases from V and 4 bases from J, with 14 bases between. The V gene's germline CDR1 is MNHEY and CDR2 SVGAGI. CDR3 DNA sequence: TGTGCCAGCAGTCAACCACAGGGTCTCACTGAAGCTTTCTTT. It encodes CASSQPQGLTEAFF.

In its sample, this clone was seen once. CDR3 in amino acids: CASSYFLDQPQHF. CDR3 coding DNA: TGTGCCAGCAGTTACTTCCTCGATCAGCCCCAGCATTTT. The chain links TRBV6-5 to TRBJ1-5; no clear D gene. The CDR3 spans 13 residues. Germline CDR1 reads MNHEY; CDR2 reads SVGAGI. The germline V and J ends were trimmed by 1 base and 5 bases, with 6 bases remaining between them.

The chain is built from TRBV13 and TRBJ2-1, with D possibly TRBD2 on 6 matching bases. CDR1 is PRHDT, CDR2 FYEKMQ, per germline (reference sequence). The CDR3 length is 16 residues. Trimming took off 1 base at V and 1 base at J, with 11 bases between the two ends. The CDR3: CASSLDRGKSYNEQFF. CDR3 DNA: TGTGCCAGCAGCTTAGATCGGGGGAAATCCTACAATGAGCAGTTCTTC.

The V gene is TRBV15, the J gene TRBJ2-1, with 10 bases aligning to TRBD2. CDR1 and CDR2 (germline): LNHNV, YYDKDF (reference sequence). There are 15 residues in the CDR3. V lost 1 base to trimming and J lost 12 bases; unmatched junction nucleotides: 9. The CDR3 sequence is CATSRVAGGHVGQFF. The CDR3 DNA sequence: TGTGCCACCAGCAGAGTAGCGGGGGGCCACGTCGGGCAGTTCTTC.

The V and J genes are TRBV7-2 and TRBJ2-1; 9 positions match TRBD2. Germline V gene data show CDR1 as SGHTA and CDR2 as FQGNSA. The CDR3 is 15 residues long. After removal of 5 bases from V and 9 bases from J, the junction contained 11 bases not matched to a gene. The CDR3 DNA is TGTGCCAGCAGCGAGGTGCGGGGGGGGATTGGTGAGCAGTTCTTC. Translated, it gives CASSEVRGGIGEQFF.

This chain connects TRBV10-3 to TRBJ1-3; D possibly corresponds to TRBD1 (6 bases). The V end lost 1 base, the J end lost 0 bases, and 13 bases lay between the germline ends. This CDR3 has 17 amino acids. CDR1 ENHRY and CDR2 SYGVKD come from the germline V gene. The CDR3, as DNA: TGTGCCATCAGTGAGTTCGGGCAGGGGTTCTCTGGAAACACCATATATTTT. Amino acids: CAISEFGQGFSGNTIYF.

V is TRBV4-1 and J is TRBJ1-5; no reliable D call. The V gene's germline CDR1 is MGHRA and CDR2 YSYEKL. This CDR3 is built from 13 residues. The ends were cut back, 0 bases at V and 9 bases at J, with 9 bases in the middle. Written as DNA, the CDR3 is TGCGCCAGCAGCCAAGAGGGCAGGTGGCCCCAGCATTTT. This sequence encodes CASSQEGRWPQHF.

The rearrangement links TRBV7-6 to TRBJ1-5, with D unclear. This CDR3 contains 16 residues. Germline V gene lookup returns CDR1 SGHVS and CDR2 FNYEAQ. Trimming removed 5 bases at V and 0 bases at J, with 14 bases between. The CDR3 DNA sequence: TGTGCCAGCAGCCCTCAGACCGGGATTAGCAATCAGCCCCAGCATTTT. Protein: CASSPQTGISNQPQHF.

The genes are TRBV11-1 and TRBJ1-2; 8 nucleotides agree with TRBD1. J gave up 4 bases and V 5 bases, and 9 bases lay outside the gene matches. CDR1 and CDR2 (germline): SGHAT, FQDESV (reference sequence). The length of the CDR3 is 15 residues. CDR3 coding DNA: TGTGCCAGCAGCCTATCAGGACAGGGCCGCTATGGCTACACCTTC. Its translation: CASSLSGQGRYGYTF. The variable domain in full, with the rest retrieved from reference TRBV11-1 and TRBJ1-2, is EAEVAQSPRYKITEKSQAVAFWCDPISGHATLYWYRQILGQGPELLVQFQDESVVDDSQLPKDRFSAERLKGVDSTLKIQPAELGDSAMYLCASSLSGQGRYGYTFGSGTRLTVV.

The V and J genes are TRBV4-2 and TRBJ2-1; 10 bases match TRBD2. This CDR3 contains 15 residues. From germline, CDR1 is LGHNA and CDR2 YNFKEQ. After removal of 0 bases from V and 7 bases from J, the junction contained 3 bases not matched to a gene. In DNA form, the CDR3 reads TGTGCCAGCAGCCAAGATAGCGGGGGGAGGAATGAGCAGTTCTTC. This codes for CASSQDSGGRNEQFF.